These 17 T cell receptor beta chains came from one sample sequenced in a study of blood T cell repertoires in COVID-19. Only in-frame clones appear in the TCRdb table, and some are missing; sequencing was by immunoSEQ multiplex PCR. The sample lists around 160,000 clones; roughly 86% were seen once. The sample comprised peripheral blood. The receptors stem from a human donor in a cohort sampled during active COVID-19.

The genes are TRBV6-6 and TRBJ2-4; 9 bases map to TRBD2. Germline V gives CDR1 MNHNY, CDR2 SVGAGI (reference sequence). CDR3 length: 15 amino acids. V lost 6 bases to trimming and J lost 4 bases; unmatched junction nucleotides: 7. The CDR3 DNA follows: TGTGCCAGCAGGATAGCGGGGGCGGGGAAAAACATTCAGTACTTC. Amino acids: CASRIAGAGKNIQYF.

This rearrangement joins TRBV6-6 to TRBJ2-7, with D perhaps TRBD1 (6 bases). Germline-derived CDR1 and CDR2 are MNHNY and SVGAGI (reference sequence). The CDR3 has 13 residues. Trimming left V 2 bases short and J 4 bases short, with 9 bases between. The CDR3 DNA follows: TGTGCCAGCAGTTACCTAAGGGGGTACGAGCAGTACTTC. Encoded protein: CASSYLRGYEQYF.

The V call is TRBV12-3 or TRBV12-4, the J call TRBJ2-7; 7 bases are a match to TRBD1. CDR3 length: 13 residues. V lost 7 bases to trimming and J lost 5 bases; unmatched junction nucleotides: 8. CDR3 sequence: CASKGSRGNEQYF. Here the CDR3 DNA reads TGTGCCAGCAAGGGCTCCAGGGGGAACGAGCAGTACTTC.

J is TRBJ2-1 and V is TRBV25-1; 9 positions agree with TRBD1. This CDR3 has 15 residues. With V trimmed by 4 bases and J by 8 bases, 9 bases remained unmatched. The germline V gene encodes CDR1 MGHDK and CDR2 SYGVNS. CDR3 in DNA: TGTGCCAGCAGTGGGCGGGGGACAGGGCCCGATGAGCAGTTCTTC. As protein: CASSGRGTGPDEQFF.

This clone was found once. The V call is TRBV5-4, the J call TRBJ2-3, with 11 bases lining up with TRBD2. This CDR3 spans 14 amino acids. V lost 5 bases, J lost 6 bases, and 5 bases stayed unmatched. Germline CDR1 reads SGHNT; CDR2 reads YYREEE (reference sequence). The CDR3 is CASRDSGGEDTQYF. Here the CDR3 DNA reads TGTGCCAGCAGAGATAGCGGGGGGGAGGATACGCAGTATTTT.

This chain's CDR3 is CASSYRGRGNYGYTF. DNA for the CDR3: TGTGCCAGCAGTTACAGGGGGCGCGGTAACTATGGCTACACCTTC. The V call is TRBV28, the J call TRBJ1-2; the match to TRBD1 covers 9 bases. Per the germline V gene, CDR1 is MDHEN and CDR2 is SYDVKM. V lost 4 bases, J lost 1 base, and 4 bases stayed unmatched. This CDR3 is 15 amino acids long.

The V gene is TRBV5-8, the J gene TRBJ2-7; the D gene is possibly TRBD1 (5 bases). The CDR3 spans 13 residues. The V and J ends lost 3 bases and 4 bases respectively, with 11 bases between them. From germline, CDR1 is SGHTS and CDR2 YDEGEE. CDR3: CASSYDSIYEQYF. CDR3 DNA sequence: TGTGCCAGCAGCTATGACAGCATTTACGAGCAGTACTTC.

The chain joins TRBV7-9 to TRBJ2-7; 7 positions match TRBD1. V was clipped by 3 bases and J by 6 bases; unmatched bases: 5. CDR3 length equals 13 residues. CDR1 and CDR2 from the germline V gene are SEHNR and FQNEAQ (reference sequence). CDR3 in amino acids: CASSLGTVPEQYF. The DNA for the CDR3 is TGTGCCAGCAGCTTGGGGACAGTGCCCGAGCAGTACTTC. The full variable domain, in which reference TRBV7-9 and TRBJ2-7 provide the parts outside the CDR3, is DTGVSQNPRHKITKRGQNVTFRCDPISEHNRLYWYRQTLGQGPEFLTYFQNEAQLEKSRLLSDRFSAERPKGSFSTLEIQRTEQGDSAMYLCASSLGTVPEQYFGPGTRLTVT.

This chain connects TRBV5-6 to TRBJ2-7; TRBD1 matches at 10 bases. With V trimmed by 4 bases and J by 4 bases, 8 bases remained unmatched. CDR1 is SGHDT, CDR2 YYEEEE, per germline. There are 15 residues in the CDR3. The CDR3 DNA reads TGTGCCAGCAGCGAGCAGACAGGGGGCAGGTACGAGCAGTACTTC. This encodes CASSEQTGGRYEQYF. Filled out from reference TRBV5-6 and TRBJ2-7, the complete variable domain reads DAGVTQSPTHLIKTRGQQVTLRCSPKSGHDTVSWYQQALGQGPQFIFQYYEEEERQRGNFPDRFSGHQFPNYSSELNVNALLLGDSALYLCASSEQTGGRYEQYFGPGTRLTVT.

This rearrangement joins TRBV28 to TRBJ2-3, with D possibly TRBD2 on 6 matching bases. The V gene lost 1 base and the J gene lost 2 bases, with 13 bases spanning the gap. Per the germline V gene, CDR1 is MDHEN and CDR2 is SYDVKM. The length of the CDR3 is 16 residues. The CDR3: CASSLLGTANTDTQYF. The DNA of the CDR3 is TGTGCCAGCAGTTTATTGGGGACTGCAAACACAGATACGCAGTATTTT. Supplemented by reference TRBV28 and TRBJ2-3, the full variable domain reads DVKVTQSSRYLVKRTGEKVFLECVQDMDHENMFWYRQDPGLGLRLIYFSYDVKMKEKGDIPEGYSVSREKKERFSLILESASTNQTSMYLCASSLLGTANTDTQYFGPGTRLTVL.

This chain uses TRBV18 with TRBJ2-2; 7 bases fit TRBD1. The CDR3 runs to 16 residues. Unmatched junction bases numbered 9, after V lost 3 bases and J lost 5 bases. The germline V gene encodes CDR1 KGHSH and CDR2 LQKENI. The CDR3 region has the DNA TGTGCCAGCTCACCGGCAACAGGGGCTGCGACCGGGGAGCTGTTTTTT. Translating gives CASSPATGAATGELFF.

This clone was detected only a few times. The CDR3 nucleotides are TGTGCCAGCAGCGTACTTGACAGGGTGGCCCTGAACACTGAAGCTTTCTTT. This gives the protein CASSVLDRVALNTEAFF. The chain has TRBV5-5 and TRBJ1-1, with 7 bases lining up with TRBD1. Germline CDR1 reads SGHKS; CDR2 reads YYEKEE (reference sequence). The J segment lost 0 bases and the V segment lost 4 bases, leaving 12 bases of the junction unmatched. The CDR3 sequence is 17 residues long. Together with reference TRBV5-5 and TRBJ1-1, the CDR3 gives the full variable domain: DAGVTQSPTHLIKTRGQQVTLRCSPISGHKSVSWYQQVLGQGPQFIFQYYEKEERGRGNFPDRFSARQFPNYSSELNVNALLLGDSALYLCASSVLDRVALNTEAFFGQGTRLTVV.

This chain uses TRBV19 with TRBJ2-6, with D hard to call. V gave up 3 bases and J gave up 0 bases, with 12 bases separating them. CDR3 length equals 17 residues. In germline, CDR1 is LNHDA, CDR2 SQIVND (reference sequence). The CDR3 reads CASSIRGGNSGANVLTF. The CDR3 DNA reads TGTGCCAGTAGTATTAGAGGTGGAAACTCTGGGGCCAACGTCCTGACTTTC. Looking up the rest from reference TRBV19 and TRBJ2-6 gives the full variable domain: DGGITQSPKYLFRKEGQNVTLSCEQNLNHDAMYWYRQDPGQGLRLIYYSQIVNDFQKGDIAEGYSVSREKKESFPLTVTSAQKNPTAFYLCASSIRGGNSGANVLTFGAGSRLTVL.

The chain joins TRBV19 to TRBJ1-6; 7 bases agree with TRBD1. With 5 bases clipped from V and 4 bases from J, the junction kept 8 bases outside the gene matches. The CDR3 spans 16 residues. CDR1 LNHDA and CDR2 SQIVND come from the germline V gene (reference sequence). The CDR3 loop reads CASSPTGVPYNSPLHF. The CDR3 DNA is TGTGCCAGTAGTCCTACAGGGGTACCTTATAATTCACCCCTCCACTTT. The full variable domain, in which reference TRBV19 and TRBJ1-6 provide the parts outside the CDR3, is DGGITQSPKYLFRKEGQNVTLSCEQNLNHDAMYWYRQDPGQGLRLIYYSQIVNDFQKGDIAEGYSVSREKKESFPLTVTSAQKNPTAFYLCASSPTGVPYNSPLHFGNGTRLTVT.

This clone appeared a single time. The rearrangement joins TRBV7-9 to TRBJ2-3; 7 nucleotides agree with TRBD2. This CDR3 contains 15 residues. The V gene end was trimmed by 0 bases and the J gene end by 4 bases; junction bases not matched to a gene: 4. Germline loops: CDR1 SEHNR, CDR2 FQNEAQ (reference sequence). The CDR3 sequence is CASSLAGGGADTQYF. CDR3 bases: TGTGCCAGCAGCTTAGCGGGGGGAGGGGCAGATACGCAGTATTTT.

This chain connects TRBV28 to TRBJ2-1, with 11 nucleotides matching TRBD2. This CDR3 is 15 amino acids long. Trimming at V came to 5 bases and at J to 5 bases, leaving 5 bases not matched to a gene. The germline V gene has CDR1 MDHEN and CDR2 SYDVKM. CDR3 amino acids: CASSRSGLADNEQFF. CDR3 coding DNA: TGTGCCAGCAGTCGCTCGGGACTAGCGGACAATGAGCAGTTCTTC.

This rearrangement joins TRBV7-9 to TRBJ1-1, with a tentative D call TRBD1 (6 bases). The V gene's germline CDR1 is SEHNR and CDR2 FQNEAQ (reference sequence). CDR3 size: 17 residues. Deletions cut 1 base from V and 1 base from J, with 16 bases between. CDR3 DNA sequence: TGTGCCAGCAGCTTAGGTCCAGGGGCTATAAGGAACACTGAAGCTTTCTTT. It specifies CASSLGPGAIRNTEAFF.